This T cell receptor (beta chain) was recorded in a study of graft-versus-host responses after intestinal transplantation. Repertoires were generated with immunoSEQ multiplex PCR, while TCRdb's copy carries only in-frame clones and drops some. The profile shows approximately 3,500 clones, roughly 93% of them singletons. CDR3 length equals 16 residues. V was shortened by 0 bases and J by 4 bases, with 15 bases between the two germline ends. Germline V gene lookup returns CDR1 LNHNV and CDR2 YYDKDF (reference sequence). This TCR was recovered from a human patient who received an intestinal transplant, so some T cells may come from the graft donor. The input for sequencing was PBMCs, taken 11 days after intestinal transplantation. The rearrangement links TRBV15 to TRBJ1-2; D is perhaps TRBD1 (6 bases). Here the CDR3 DNA reads TGTGCCACCAGCAGAGAACCTACAGGGAAGGGCTATGGCTACACCTTC. As protein: CATSREPTGKGYGYTF.